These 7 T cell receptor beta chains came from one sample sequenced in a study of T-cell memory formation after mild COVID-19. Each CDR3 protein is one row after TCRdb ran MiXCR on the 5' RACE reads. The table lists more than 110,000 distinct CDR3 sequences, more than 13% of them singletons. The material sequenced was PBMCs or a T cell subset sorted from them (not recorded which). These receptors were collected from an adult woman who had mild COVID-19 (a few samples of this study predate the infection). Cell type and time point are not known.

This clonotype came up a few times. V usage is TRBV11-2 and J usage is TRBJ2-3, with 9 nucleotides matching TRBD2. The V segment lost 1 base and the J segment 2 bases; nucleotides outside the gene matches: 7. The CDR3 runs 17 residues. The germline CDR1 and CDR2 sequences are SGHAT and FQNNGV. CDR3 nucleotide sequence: TGTGCCAGCAGCTTAGTCCTAGCGGGACTCCCCACAGATACGCAGTATTTT. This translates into CASSLVLAGLPTDTQYF.

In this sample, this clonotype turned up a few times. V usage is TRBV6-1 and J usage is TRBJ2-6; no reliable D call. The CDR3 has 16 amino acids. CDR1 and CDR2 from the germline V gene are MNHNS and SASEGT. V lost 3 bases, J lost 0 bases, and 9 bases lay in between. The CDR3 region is CASSDGFGSGANVLTF. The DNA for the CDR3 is TGTGCCAGCAGTGATGGGTTTGGCTCTGGGGCCAACGTCCTGACTTTC.

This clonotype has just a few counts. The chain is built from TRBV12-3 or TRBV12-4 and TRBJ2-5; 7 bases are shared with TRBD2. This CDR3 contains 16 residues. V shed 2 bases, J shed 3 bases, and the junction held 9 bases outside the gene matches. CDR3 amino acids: CASSLSGMGLKETQYF. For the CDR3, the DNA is TGTGCCAGCAGTTTAAGCGGGATGGGGCTAAAAGAGACCCAGTACTTC.

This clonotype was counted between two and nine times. The CDR3 protein is CASSPNLGDTEAFF. The CDR3 nucleotides read TGTGCCAGCAGCCCCAACTTGGGGGACACTGAAGCTTTCTTT. The genes are TRBV7-3 and TRBJ1-1, with D possibly being TRBD1 (5 bases). The CDR3 is made up of 14 amino acids. The germline V and J ends were trimmed by 5 bases and 3 bases, with 13 bases remaining between them. Per the germline V gene, CDR1 is SGHTA and CDR2 is FQGTGA. Full variable domain (missing parts from reference TRBV7-3 and TRBJ1-1): GAGVSQTPSNKVTEKGKYVELRCDPISGHTALYWYRQSLGQGPEFLIYFQGTGAADDSGLPNDRFFAVRPEGSVSTLKIQRTERGDSAVYLCASSPNLGDTEAFFGQGTRLTVV.

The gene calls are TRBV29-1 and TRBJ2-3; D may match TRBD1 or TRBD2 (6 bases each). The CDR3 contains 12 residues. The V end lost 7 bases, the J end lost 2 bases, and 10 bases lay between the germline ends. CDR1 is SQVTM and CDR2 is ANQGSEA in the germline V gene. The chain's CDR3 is CSAGGDTDTQYF. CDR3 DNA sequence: TGCAGCGCCGGGGGCGACACAGATACGCAGTATTTT.

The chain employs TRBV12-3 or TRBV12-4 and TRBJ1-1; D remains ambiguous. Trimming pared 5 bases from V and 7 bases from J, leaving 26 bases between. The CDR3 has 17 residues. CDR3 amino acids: CASSLNSRIFRGGEAFF. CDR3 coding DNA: TGTGCCAGCAGTCTTAACTCTCGGATCTTCAGAGGCGGTGAAGCTTTCTTT.

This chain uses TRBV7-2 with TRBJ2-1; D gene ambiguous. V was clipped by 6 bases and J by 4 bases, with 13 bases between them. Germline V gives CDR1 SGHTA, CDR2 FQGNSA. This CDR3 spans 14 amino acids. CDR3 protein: CASRPARRYNEQFF. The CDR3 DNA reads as TGTGCCAGCAGGCCCGCCAGAAGGTACAATGAGCAGTTCTTC.